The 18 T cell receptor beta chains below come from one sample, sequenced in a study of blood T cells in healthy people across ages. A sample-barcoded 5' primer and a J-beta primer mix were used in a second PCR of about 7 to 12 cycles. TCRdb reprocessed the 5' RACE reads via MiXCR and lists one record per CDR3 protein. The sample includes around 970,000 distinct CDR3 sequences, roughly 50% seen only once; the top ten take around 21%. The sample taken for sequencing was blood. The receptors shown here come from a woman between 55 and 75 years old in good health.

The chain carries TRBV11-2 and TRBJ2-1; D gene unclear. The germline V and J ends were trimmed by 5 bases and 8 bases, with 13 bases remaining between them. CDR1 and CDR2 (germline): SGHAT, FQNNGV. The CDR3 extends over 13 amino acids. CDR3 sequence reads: CASSKLPVDEQFF. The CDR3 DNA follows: TGTGCCAGCAGCAAATTACCAGTTGATGAGCAGTTCTTC.

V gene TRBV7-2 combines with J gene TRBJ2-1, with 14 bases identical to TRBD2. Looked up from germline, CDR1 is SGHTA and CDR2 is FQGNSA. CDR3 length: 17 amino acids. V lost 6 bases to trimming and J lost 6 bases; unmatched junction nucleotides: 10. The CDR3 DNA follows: TGTGCCAGCAGTTCACCTAGGACTAGCGGGAGGATCAATGAGCAGTTCTTC. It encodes CASSSPRTSGRINEQFF.

The CDR3: CASSLARSGSGADTQYF. CDR3 DNA: TGTGCCAGCAGCCTCGCAAGGAGCGGGAGCGGCGCAGATACGCAGTATTTT. This chain links TRBV3-1 with TRBJ2-3; the match to TRBD2 covers 8 bases. Losses at the gene ends were 4 bases for V and 4 bases for J; bases not matched to a gene: 13. Looked up from germline, CDR1 is LGHDT and CDR2 is YNNKEL (reference sequence). There are 17 residues in the CDR3.

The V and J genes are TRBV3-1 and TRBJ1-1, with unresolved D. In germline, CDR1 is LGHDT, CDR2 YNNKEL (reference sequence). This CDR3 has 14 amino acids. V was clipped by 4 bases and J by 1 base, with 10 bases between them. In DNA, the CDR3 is TGTGCCAGCAGCCGTTTGTTAGGGAACACTGAAGCTTTCTTT. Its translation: CASSRLLGNTEAFF. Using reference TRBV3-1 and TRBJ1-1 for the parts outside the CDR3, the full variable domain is DTAVSQTPKYLVTQMGNDKSIKCEQNLGHDTMYWYKQDSKKFLKIMFSYNNKELIINETVPNRFSPKSPDKAHLNLHINSLELGDSAVYFCASSRLLGNTEAFFGQGTRLTVV.

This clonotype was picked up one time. CDR3 DNA: TGTGCCAGCGGGTTAGCGGGGGCCCAAGAGACCCAGTACTTC. This sequence encodes CASGLAGAQETQYF. The rearrangement uses TRBV2 and TRBJ2-5, with 9 bases matching TRBD2. CDR3 length equals 14 residues. Germline V gene lookup returns CDR1 SNHLY and CDR2 FYNNEI. With V trimmed by 8 bases and J by 1 base, 5 bases remained unmatched.

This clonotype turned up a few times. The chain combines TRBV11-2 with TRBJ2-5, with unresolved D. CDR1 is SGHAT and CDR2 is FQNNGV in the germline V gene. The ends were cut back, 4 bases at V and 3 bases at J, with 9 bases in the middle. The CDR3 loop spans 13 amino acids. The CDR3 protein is CASSWARKETQYF. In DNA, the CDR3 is TGTGCCAGCAGCTGGGCCCGAAAAGAGACCCAGTACTTC.

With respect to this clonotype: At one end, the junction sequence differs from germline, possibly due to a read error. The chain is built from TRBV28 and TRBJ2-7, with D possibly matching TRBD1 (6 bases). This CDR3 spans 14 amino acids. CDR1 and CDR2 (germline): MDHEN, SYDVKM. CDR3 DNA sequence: TGTACCAGCAGTTTAGGCCGAGGGACAATCTGGCAGTACTTC. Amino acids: CTSSLGRGTIWQYF.

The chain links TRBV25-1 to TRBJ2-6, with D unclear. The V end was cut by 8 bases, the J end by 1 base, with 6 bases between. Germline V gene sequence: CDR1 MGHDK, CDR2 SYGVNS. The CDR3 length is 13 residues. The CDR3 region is CASQSSGANVLTF. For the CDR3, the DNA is TGTGCCAGCCAGAGTTCTGGGGCCAACGTCCTGACTTTC.

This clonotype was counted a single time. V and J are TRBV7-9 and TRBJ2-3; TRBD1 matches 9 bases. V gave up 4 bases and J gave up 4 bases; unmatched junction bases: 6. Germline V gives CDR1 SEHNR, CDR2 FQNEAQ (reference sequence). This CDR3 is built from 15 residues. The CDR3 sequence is CASSSGQGFADTQYF. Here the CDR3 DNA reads TGTGCCAGCAGCTCGGGACAGGGATTCGCAGATACGCAGTATTTT.

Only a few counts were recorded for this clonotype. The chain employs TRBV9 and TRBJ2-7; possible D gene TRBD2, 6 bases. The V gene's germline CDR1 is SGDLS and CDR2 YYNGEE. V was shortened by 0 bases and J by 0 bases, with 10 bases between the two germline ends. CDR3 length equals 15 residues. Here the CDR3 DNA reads TGTGCCAGCAGCGTAGGAGCGGACTACTCCTACGAGCAGTACTTC. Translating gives CASSVGADYSYEQYF.

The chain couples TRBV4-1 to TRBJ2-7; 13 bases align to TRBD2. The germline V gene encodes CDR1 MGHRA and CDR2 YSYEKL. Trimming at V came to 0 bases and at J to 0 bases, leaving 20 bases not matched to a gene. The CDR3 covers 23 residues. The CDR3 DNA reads TGCGCCAGCAGCCAAGACTCAACGCACCCGGGACTAGCGGGATCAGAGAGCTCCTACGAGCAGTACTTC. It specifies CASSQDSTHPGLAGSESSYEQYF.

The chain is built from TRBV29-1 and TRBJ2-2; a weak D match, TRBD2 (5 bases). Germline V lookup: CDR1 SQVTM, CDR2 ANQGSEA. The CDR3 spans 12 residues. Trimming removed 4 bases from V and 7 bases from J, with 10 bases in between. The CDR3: CSVARVGGELFF. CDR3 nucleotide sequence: TGCAGCGTTGCGAGGGTGGGCGGGGAGCTGTTTTTT.

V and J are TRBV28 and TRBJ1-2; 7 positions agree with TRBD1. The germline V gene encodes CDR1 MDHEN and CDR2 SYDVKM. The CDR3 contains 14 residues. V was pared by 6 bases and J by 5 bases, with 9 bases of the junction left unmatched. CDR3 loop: CASRPTGKGYGYTF. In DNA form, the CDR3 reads TGTGCCAGCAGACCGACAGGGAAGGGGTATGGCTACACCTTC.

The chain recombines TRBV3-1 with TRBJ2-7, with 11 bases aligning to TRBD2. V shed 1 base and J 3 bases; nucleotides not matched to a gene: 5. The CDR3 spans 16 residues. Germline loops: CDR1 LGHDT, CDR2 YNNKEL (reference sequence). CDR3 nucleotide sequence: TGTGCCAGCAGCCAAGGGCCGGGACTAGCGGTCTACGAGCAGTACTTC. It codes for CASSQGPGLAVYEQYF.

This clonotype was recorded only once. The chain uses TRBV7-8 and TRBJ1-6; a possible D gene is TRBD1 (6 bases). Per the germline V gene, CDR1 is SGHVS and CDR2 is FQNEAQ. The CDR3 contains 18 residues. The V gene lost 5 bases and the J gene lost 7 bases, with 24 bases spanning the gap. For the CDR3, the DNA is TGTGCCAGCAGCACCTTAGGGGGGGGTGCTATAAGGAATTCACCCCTCCACTTT. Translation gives CASSTLGGGAIRNSPLHF.

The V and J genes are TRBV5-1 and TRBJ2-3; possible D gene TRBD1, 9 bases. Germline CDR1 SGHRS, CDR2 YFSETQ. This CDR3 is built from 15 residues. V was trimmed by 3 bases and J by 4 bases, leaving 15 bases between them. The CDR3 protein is CASSSGGTGSDTQYF. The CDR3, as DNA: TGCGCCAGCAGCTCGGGAGGGACAGGGTCAGATACGCAGTATTTT.

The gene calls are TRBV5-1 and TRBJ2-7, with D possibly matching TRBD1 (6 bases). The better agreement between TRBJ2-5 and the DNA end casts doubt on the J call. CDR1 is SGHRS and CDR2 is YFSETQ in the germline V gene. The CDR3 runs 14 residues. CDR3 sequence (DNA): TGCGCCAGCAGTCCGGACAGTCCGGGCGAGACCCAGTACTTC. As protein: CASSPDSPGETQYF.

CDR3 DNA sequence: TGTGCCAGCAGACCCTTTTTTAGCTACGAGCAGTACTTC. As protein: CASRPFFSYEQYF. The V gene is TRBV11-2, the J gene TRBJ2-7; no firm D call. The CDR3 is 13 residues long. Between the trimmed V and J ends, which lost 6 bases and 3 bases, there was a span of 12 bases. Germline lookup yields CDR1 SGHAT and CDR2 FQNNGV.